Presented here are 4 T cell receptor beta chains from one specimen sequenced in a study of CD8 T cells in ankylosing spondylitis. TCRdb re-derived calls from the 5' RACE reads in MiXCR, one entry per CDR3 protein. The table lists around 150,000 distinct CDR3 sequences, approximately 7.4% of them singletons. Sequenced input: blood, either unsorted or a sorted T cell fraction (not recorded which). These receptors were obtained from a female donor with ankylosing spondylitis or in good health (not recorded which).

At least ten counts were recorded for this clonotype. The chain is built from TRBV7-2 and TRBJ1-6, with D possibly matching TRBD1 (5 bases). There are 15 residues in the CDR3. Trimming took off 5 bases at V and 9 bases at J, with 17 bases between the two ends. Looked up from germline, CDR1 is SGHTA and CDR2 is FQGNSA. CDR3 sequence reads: CASSIEGTGRSPLHF. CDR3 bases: TGTGCCAGCAGCATAGAGGGCACAGGTCGTTCACCCCTCCACTTT.

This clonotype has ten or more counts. The CDR3: CATSREEGFPGANVLTF. The CDR3 DNA is TGTGCCACCAGCAGAGAAGAGGGTTTTCCTGGGGCCAACGTCCTGACTTTC. The rearrangement links TRBV15 to TRBJ2-6; D is perhaps TRBD2 (5 bases). The CDR3 runs 17 residues. V was cut by 0 bases and J by 2 bases, with 11 bases left in between. Germline V lookup: CDR1 LNHNV, CDR2 YYDKDF (reference sequence).

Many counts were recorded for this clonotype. The CDR3 DNA sequence: TGCAGCGTGGCAGGGACCTCGGGGGCTAATGAAAAACTGTTTTTT. This encodes CSVAGTSGANEKLFF. The chain couples TRBV29-1 to TRBJ1-4; perhaps TRBD1 as D (5 bases). Germline V gene data show CDR1 as SQVTM and CDR2 as ANQGSEA. The V and J ends lost 6 bases and 3 bases respectively, with 17 bases between them. The CDR3 is 15 residues long.

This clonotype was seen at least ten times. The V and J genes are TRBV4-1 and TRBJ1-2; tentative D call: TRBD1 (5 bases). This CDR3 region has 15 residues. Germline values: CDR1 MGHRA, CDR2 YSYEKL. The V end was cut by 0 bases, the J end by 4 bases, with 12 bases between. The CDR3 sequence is CASSQDPGGSYGYTF. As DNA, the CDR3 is TGCGCCAGCAGCCAAGATCCTGGGGGGAGCTATGGCTACACCTTC.